What follows are 27 T cell receptor beta chains derived from one specimen sequenced in a study of regulatory T cells in long-lasting Graves disease. Arm-PCR with iRepertoire HTBI primers amplified the CDR3 regions for these TCR beta libraries. TCRdb re-derived calls from the multiplex PCR reads in MiXCR, one entry per CDR3 protein. The sample gives about 470,000 distinct CDR3 sequences, about 22% of which show up once; roughly 7.7% is in the top ten. As to time point: persistent/refractory GD, antithyroid drugs over 5 years with positive TRAb. PBMC RNA was the source of the TCR library. The sequencing used peripheral blood mononuclear cells (PBMCs), collected when the disease was refractory, from a patient treated with antithyroid drugs. The source of these receptors is a female donor with Graves disease.

The chain has TRBV6-5 and TRBJ1-4; 7 nucleotides agree with TRBD1. The CDR3 totals 16 residues. CDR1 MNHEY and CDR2 SVGAGI come from the germline V gene. The V and J ends lost 1 base and 3 bases, in that order; junction bases with no gene match: 5. This chain's CDR3 is CASSYFYRGANEKLFF. The DNA of the CDR3 is TGTGCCAGCAGTTACTTTTACAGGGGAGCTAATGAAAAACTGTTTTTT.

The chain uses TRBV20-1 and TRBJ1-1, with 11 bases that match TRBD1. The length of the CDR3 is 16 residues. The V gene end was trimmed by 4 bases and the J gene end by 5 bases; junction bases not matched to a gene: 12. Germline V gives CDR1 DFQATT, CDR2 SNEGSKA (reference sequence). This chain's CDR3 is CSATKAPGQGGTEAFF. CDR3 sequence (DNA): TGCAGTGCTACCAAAGCTCCGGGACAGGGGGGGACTGAAGCTTTCTTT.

This chain links TRBV6-1 with TRBJ1-5; TRBD1 matches at 7 bases. J gave up 1 base and V 5 bases, and 5 bases lay outside the gene matches. Germline V gives CDR1 MNHNS, CDR2 SASEGT. The CDR3 covers 15 residues. The CDR3 coding sequence is TGTGCCAGCAGTCACAGGGGACTAAGCAATCAGCCCCAGCATTTT. It translates to CASSHRGLSNQPQHF.

In its sample, this clonotype was seen a few times. This may stem from a read error, because a much larger clone lies one nucleotide away. This chain uses TRBV6-1 with TRBJ2-7; 10 bases agree with TRBD2. Looked up from germline, CDR1 is MNHNS and CDR2 is SASEGT. The CDR3 covers 13 residues. V lost 6 bases to trimming and J lost 4 bases; unmatched junction nucleotides: 3. The CDR3 here is CASRPSGSYEQYF. Here the CDR3 DNA reads TGTGCCAGCAGGCCTAGCGGGAGTTACGAGCAGTACTTC.

This clonotype was detected many times. The rearrangement links TRBV11-2 to TRBJ1-1; D not resolved. V lost 4 bases to trimming and J lost 3 bases, with 21 bases between them. The CDR3 is made up of 17 amino acids. From germline, CDR1 is SGHAT and CDR2 FQNNGV. For the CDR3, the DNA is TGTGCCAGCAGCTCGACAAAGCGTGAGGCAATAGACACTGAAGCTTTCTTT. It specifies CASSSTKREAIDTEAFF. Combining the CDR3 with reference TRBV11-2 and TRBJ1-1 gives the whole variable domain EAGVAQSPRYKIIEKRQSVAFWCNPISGHATLYWYQQILGQGPKLLIQFQNNGVVDDSQLPKDRFSAERLKGVDSTLKIQPAKLEDSAVYLCASSSTKREAIDTEAFFGQGTRLTVV.

This clonotype came up many times. This chain links TRBV7-8 with TRBJ1-1; 8 positions agree with TRBD1. The CDR3 is 13 residues long. Germline assignment: CDR1 SGHVS and CDR2 FQNEAQ. Losses at the gene ends were 2 bases for V and 11 bases for J; bases not matched to a gene: 7. In DNA, the CDR3 is TGTGCCAGCAGCTTAACCGGACAGGGTAACGCTTTCTTT. This codes for CASSLTGQGNAFF. Variable domain in full (rest from reference TRBV7-8 and TRBJ1-1): GAGVSQSPRYKVAKRGQDVALRCDPISGHVSLFWYQQALGQGPEFLTYFQNEAQLDKSGLPSDRFFAERPEGSVSTLKIQRTQQEDSAVYLCASSLTGQGNAFFGQGTRLTVV.

The table lists this clonotype with many counts. The J gene is TRBJ1-1, the V gene TRBV7-9, with D uncertain. Germline CDR1 SEHNR, CDR2 FQNEAQ (reference sequence). Deletions cut 1 base from V and 1 base from J, with 10 bases between. The CDR3 length is 15 residues. In DNA, the CDR3 is TGTGCCAGCAGCTTAGGGGCCACAGAGAACACTGAAGCTTTCTTT. Protein product: CASSLGATENTEAFF.

This chain joins TRBV5-1 and TRBJ2-3, with 8 bases aligning to TRBD2. The length of the CDR3 is 16 residues. Germline CDR1 SGHRS, CDR2 YFSETQ. After removal of 0 bases from V and 3 bases from J, the junction contained 6 bases not matched to a gene. The CDR3, as DNA: TGCGCCAGCAGCTTGGGGGGACTAGGACCGACAGATACGCAGTATTTT. Its protein is CASSLGGLGPTDTQYF.

With respect to this clonotype: One end of the junction fails to match germline, which may point to a read error. The rearrangement joins TRBV18 to TRBJ2-5; D not certain. The CDR3 contains 14 residues. The V gene's germline CDR1 is KGHSH and CDR2 LQKENI. CDR3 sequence (DNA): TGTGCCAGCTCACCGGGTGTGACAAAAGAGGCCCAGTACTTC. The encoded protein is CASSPGVTKEAQYF.

Comments on this clonotype: Since no conserved phenylalanine or tryptophan closes the CDR3, a read error is the likely cause. V and J are TRBV6-1 and TRBJ1-1; tentative D call: TRBD1 (5 bases). V lost 5 bases, J lost 4 bases, and 23 bases lay in between. This CDR3 contains 17 residues. The germline V gene encodes CDR1 MNHNS and CDR2 SASEGT. The CDR3 protein is CASSLGGGNRGITEAFL. CDR3 nucleotides: TGTGCCAGCAGTCTGGGCGGGGGAAATCGAGGGATCACTGAAGCTTTCCTT.

This clonotype was observed many times. DNA of the CDR3: TGCAGTGCTAGAGGGGACCCGAACACTGAAGCTTTCTTT. Protein sequence: CSARGDPNTEAFF. The V call is TRBV20-1, the J call TRBJ1-1; perhaps TRBD1 as D (5 bases). Germline V gene sequence: CDR1 DFQATT, CDR2 SNEGSKA (reference sequence). The CDR3 sequence is 13 residues long. Trimming left V 1 base short and J 1 base short, with 7 bases between.

This clonotype was detected ten times or more. This chain links TRBV28 with TRBJ1-4; TRBD1 agrees at 7 bases. CDR1 and CDR2 (germline): MDHEN, SYDVKM. V trimming: 1 base; J trimming: 10 bases; junction bases outside the gene matches: 6. The CDR3 is made up of 14 amino acids. The CDR3 bases are TGTGCCAGCAGTTTATCCACCCGACAGGGAAAACTGTTTTTT. This gives the protein CASSLSTRQGKLFF.

Many counts were recorded for this clonotype. The V call is TRBV11-2, the J call TRBJ1-4; D ambiguous. The V end lost 2 bases, the J end lost 8 bases, and 6 bases lay between the germline ends. CDR1 is SGHAT and CDR2 is FQNNGV in the germline V gene. The CDR3 has 12 amino acids. CDR3 DNA sequence: TGTGCCAGCAGCTTAACAAGGGAAAAACTGTTTTTT. This gives the protein CASSLTREKLFF.

This clonotype was counted many times. This rearrangement joins TRBV3-1 to TRBJ1-1, with D uncertain. Trimming stripped 7 bases from V and 10 bases from J, with 16 bases between. The CDR3 contains 12 residues. Germline V gene sequence: CDR1 LGHDT, CDR2 YNNKEL (reference sequence). The CDR3 protein is CASIPITETAFF. CDR3 sequence (DNA): TGTGCCAGCATCCCAATAACAGAAACAGCTTTCTTT.

This clonotype appeared a few times. The chain couples TRBV5-6 to TRBJ2-7; maybe TRBD1 (5 bases). The V end was cut by 3 bases, the J end by 3 bases, with 10 bases between. The CDR3 covers 13 residues. Germline CDR1 reads SGHDT; CDR2 reads YYEEEE. Here the CDR3 DNA reads TGTGCCAGCAGCTCCCCAGGGTACTACGAGCAGTACTTC. It codes for CASSSPGYYEQYF.

In the case of this clonotype: No conserved phenylalanine or tryptophan is present at the end of the CDR3, so a read error is the likely explanation. The rearrangement joins TRBV29-1 to TRBJ2-5; 8 bases line up with TRBD1. Trimming removed 3 bases from V and 5 bases from J; junction bases left unmatched: 5. Germline V gene lookup returns CDR1 SQVTM and CDR2 ANQGSEA. The length of the CDR3 is 13 residues. The CDR3 DNA reads TGCAGCGTTGACCCGACAGGGGTGGAGACCCAGTACTCC. Translating gives CSVDPTGVETQYS.

This clonotype was counted only a few times. The V and J genes are TRBV6-1 and TRBJ2-7; 8 bases align to TRBD1. Germline assignment: CDR1 MNHNS and CDR2 SASEGT. The CDR3 totals 14 residues. Unmatched junction bases numbered 5, after V lost 7 bases and J lost 0 bases. CDR3 coding DNA: TGTGCCAGCAACCTACAGGGGGACTCCTACGAGCAGTACTTC. Translation: CASNLQGDSYEQYF.

This clonotype occurred many times. The chain recombines TRBV19 with TRBJ1-2; 7 nucleotides align to TRBD1. Germline V gene data show CDR1 as LNHDA and CDR2 as SQIVND (reference sequence). Trimming at V came to 4 bases and at J to 6 bases, leaving 8 bases not matched to a gene. The CDR3 extends over 14 amino acids. CDR3 loop: CASSTAGGSDGYTF. In DNA form, the CDR3 reads TGTGCCAGTAGTACCGCAGGGGGGTCCGATGGCTACACCTTC.

Only a few counts were recorded for this clonotype. The chain is built from TRBV20-1 and TRBJ2-2; 9 bases match TRBD2. After removal of 0 bases from V and 3 bases from J, the junction contained 8 bases not matched to a gene. The CDR3 is made up of 17 amino acids. Germline V lookup: CDR1 DFQATT, CDR2 SNEGSKA (reference sequence). The CDR3 nucleotides read TGCAGTGCTAGAGATCCGACTAGCGGAACCGACACCGGGGAGCTGTTTTTT. Its translation: CSARDPTSGTDTGELFF.

The chain uses TRBV29-1 and TRBJ1-1, with D possibly matching TRBD1 (6 bases). The germline V and J ends were trimmed by 5 bases and 1 base, with 14 bases remaining between them. The germline CDR1 and CDR2 sequences are SQVTM and ANQGSEA. The CDR3 contains 14 residues. CDR3 loop: CSVQLRGANTEAFF. The CDR3 DNA reads as TGCAGCGTTCAACTTCGGGGGGCGAACACTGAAGCTTTCTTT. The full variable domain, rest sourced from reference TRBV29-1 and TRBJ1-1, is SAVISQKPSRDICQRGTSLTIQCQVDSQVTMMFWYRQQPGQSLTLIATANQGSEATYESGFVIDKFPISRPNLTFSTLTVSNMSPEDSSIYLCSVQLRGANTEAFFGQGTRLTVV.

CDR3 protein: CASSDSNLAGSPLHF. CDR3 sequence (DNA): TGTGCCAGCAGTGACTCGAACCTCGCCGGTTCACCCCTCCACTTT. This chain links TRBV6-4 with TRBJ1-6; D unresolved. The germline CDR1 and CDR2 sequences are MRHNA and SNTAGT. The ends were cut back, 0 bases at V and 9 bases at J, with 12 bases in the middle. CDR3 size: 15 residues.

This clonotype was observed at least ten times. V and J are TRBV7-3 and TRBJ2-7, with TRBD1 matching over 10 bases. The CDR3 covers 14 residues. The junction had 7 bases not matched to a gene; V was cut back by 5 bases and J by 6 bases. CDR1 SGHTA and CDR2 FQGTGA come from the germline V gene. DNA of the CDR3: TGTGCCAGCAGCCCGGGACAGGGGAGGCTCGAGCAGTACTTC. Encoded protein: CASSPGQGRLEQYF.

This clonotype was recorded many times. V is TRBV27 and J is TRBJ2-7; TRBD2 aligns across 7 bases. With 2 bases clipped from V and 5 bases from J, the junction kept 6 bases outside the gene matches. CDR1 is MNHEY, CDR2 SMNVEV, per germline (reference sequence). This CDR3 spans 14 amino acids. CDR3 sequence reads: CASSLTGLVDEQYF. Here the CDR3 DNA reads TGTGCCAGCAGTTTAACCGGACTAGTAGACGAGCAGTACTTC.

This clonotype was picked up many times. The J gene is TRBJ2-5, the V gene TRBV10-3; D may match TRBD1 or TRBD2 (5 bases each). V was trimmed by 6 bases and J by 3 bases, leaving 14 bases between them. The CDR3 is 14 amino acids. Germline V gene lookup returns CDR1 ENHRY and CDR2 SYGVKD. This chain's CDR3 is CAISSAGTEETQYF. In DNA, the CDR3 is TGTGCCATCAGCTCTGCCGGGACGGAAGAGACCCAGTACTTC.

This clonotype was seen repeatedly, ten times or more. The chain combines TRBV6-2 or TRBV6-3 with TRBJ1-1; no reliable D call. The CDR3 length is 12 residues. CDR1 MNHEY and CDR2 SVGEGT come from the germline V gene. Trimming shortened V by 4 bases and J by 6 bases, and 9 bases separated the two germline ends. CDR3 amino acids: CASSSDLSEAFF. The CDR3 DNA reads TGTGCCAGCAGTTCGGACTTATCTGAAGCTTTCTTT.

This clonotype was counted at least ten times. The chain uses TRBV29-1 and TRBJ2-5; 8 bases are shared with TRBD1. The CDR3 loop spans 14 amino acids. Germline V gene lookup returns CDR1 SQVTM and CDR2 ANQGSEA. Losses at the gene ends were 7 bases for V and 5 bases for J; bases not matched to a gene: 12. CDR3 region: CSEEPGQGCETQYF. As DNA, the CDR3 is TGCAGCGAGGAGCCCGGACAGGGCTGCGAGACCCAGTACTTC.

The chain employs TRBV12-3 or TRBV12-4 and TRBJ1-1; D might be TRBD1 (6 bases). This CDR3 has 16 amino acids. Trimming left V 10 bases short and J 0 bases short, with 21 bases between. The CDR3 region has the DNA TGTGCCATCTCGCGACAGGTACTTTTTATGAACACTGAAGCTTTCTTT. Translating gives CAISRQVLFMNTEAFF.